The TCR beta chain under discussion was sequenced for a study of blood T cell repertoires in COVID-19. Turning to the study itself: COVID-19 samples collected from the United States, Italy and Spain covered acute and convalescent phases. Sources were T cells, B-cell-depleted T cells, or PBMCs; the material itself was cDNA or gDNA.

Germline-derived CDR1 and CDR2 are KGHSH and LQKENI. This CDR3 spans 13 amino acids. V was cut by 2 bases and J by 7 bases, with 11 bases left in between. In the study's own analysis: Counts of nucleated cells, estimated from reference gene primer amplification, were obtained. Here immunoSEQ multiplex PCR was the method, and the copy in TCRdb shows in-frame clones only, minus some. V, J and clone size are those of that table, while D and trimming were read from the DNA. Seen here are 120,000 or so clones, about 80% observed once, and the top ten hold about 15%. The TCR comes from a woman aged 50 to 60 with acute or convalescent COVID-19. The chain carries TRBV18 and TRBJ1-2; maybe TRBD1 (5 bases). The sequenced sample was peripheral blood. CDR3 sequence: CASSPMGGGGYTF. CDR3 nucleotide sequence: TGTGCCAGCTCACCAATGGGGGGAGGTGGCTACACCTTC.